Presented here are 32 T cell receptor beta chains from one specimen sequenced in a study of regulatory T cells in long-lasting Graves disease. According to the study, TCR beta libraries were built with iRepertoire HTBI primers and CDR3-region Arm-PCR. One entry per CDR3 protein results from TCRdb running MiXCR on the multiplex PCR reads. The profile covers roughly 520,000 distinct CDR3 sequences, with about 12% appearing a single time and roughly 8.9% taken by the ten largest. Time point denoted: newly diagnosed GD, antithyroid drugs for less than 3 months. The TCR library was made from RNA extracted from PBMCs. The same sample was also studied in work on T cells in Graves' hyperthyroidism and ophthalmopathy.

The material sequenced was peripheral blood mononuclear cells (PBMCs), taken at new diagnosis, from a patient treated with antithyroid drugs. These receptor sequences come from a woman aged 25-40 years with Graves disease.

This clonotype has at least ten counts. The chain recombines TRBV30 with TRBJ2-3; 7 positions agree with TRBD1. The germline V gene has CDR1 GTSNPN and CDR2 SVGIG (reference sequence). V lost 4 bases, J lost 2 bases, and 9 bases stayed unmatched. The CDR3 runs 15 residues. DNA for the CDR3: TGTGCCTGGACGTCCCAGGGGGTCCCCACAGATACGCAGTATTTT. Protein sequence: CAWTSQGVPTDTQYF.

Here the CDR3 DNA reads TGTGCCAGCAGTCCATGGGGGAGGAACACTGAAGCTTTCTTT. As protein: CASSPWGRNTEAFF. The chain combines TRBV27 with TRBJ1-1; weak D call: TRBD1 (5 bases). Germline lookup yields CDR1 MNHEY and CDR2 SMNVEV (reference sequence). V lost 5 bases to trimming and J lost 1 base, with 11 bases between them. CDR3 length: 14 amino acids.

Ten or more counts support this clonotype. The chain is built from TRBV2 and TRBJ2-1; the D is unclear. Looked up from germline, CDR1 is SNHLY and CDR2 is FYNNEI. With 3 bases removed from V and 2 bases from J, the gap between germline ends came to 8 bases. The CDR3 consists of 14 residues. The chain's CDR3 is CASSDSYPYNEQFF. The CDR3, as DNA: TGTGCCAGCAGTGACTCGTACCCCTACAATGAGCAGTTCTTC.

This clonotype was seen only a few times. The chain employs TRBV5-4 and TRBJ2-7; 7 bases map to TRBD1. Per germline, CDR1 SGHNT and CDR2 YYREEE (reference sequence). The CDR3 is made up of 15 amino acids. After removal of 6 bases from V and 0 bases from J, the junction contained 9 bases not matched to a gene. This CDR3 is CASTNLGGPSYEQYF. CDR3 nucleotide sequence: TGTGCCAGCACCAATCTAGGGGGCCCCTCCTACGAGCAGTACTTC.

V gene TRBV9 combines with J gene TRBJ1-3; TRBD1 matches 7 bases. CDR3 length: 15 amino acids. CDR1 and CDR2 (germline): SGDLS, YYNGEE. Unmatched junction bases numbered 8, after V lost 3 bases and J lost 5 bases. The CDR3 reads CASSAPRQGRNTIYF. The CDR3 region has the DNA TGTGCCAGCAGCGCACCCAGACAGGGTAGAAACACCATATATTTT.

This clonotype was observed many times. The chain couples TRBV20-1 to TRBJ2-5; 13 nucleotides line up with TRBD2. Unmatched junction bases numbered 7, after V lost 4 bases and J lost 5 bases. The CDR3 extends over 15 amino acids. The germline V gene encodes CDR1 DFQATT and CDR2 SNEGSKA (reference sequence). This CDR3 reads CSAIGTSGTGETQYF. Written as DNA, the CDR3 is TGCAGTGCTATCGGGACTAGCGGGACTGGGGAGACCCAGTACTTC.

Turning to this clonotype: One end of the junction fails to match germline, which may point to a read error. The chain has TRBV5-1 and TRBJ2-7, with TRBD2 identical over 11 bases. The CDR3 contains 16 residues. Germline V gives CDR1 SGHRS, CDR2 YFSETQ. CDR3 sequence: CASSPHGLAGSCEQYF. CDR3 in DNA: TGCGCCAGCAGCCCCCACGGACTAGCGGGTTCCTGCGAGCAGTACTTC.

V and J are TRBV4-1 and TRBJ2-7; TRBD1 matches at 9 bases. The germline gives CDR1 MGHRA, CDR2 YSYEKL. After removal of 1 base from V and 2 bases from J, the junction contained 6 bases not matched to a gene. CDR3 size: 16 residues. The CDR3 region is CASSQGGTGITYEQYF. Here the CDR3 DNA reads TGCGCCAGCAGCCAAGGAGGGACAGGGATTACCTACGAGCAGTACTTC.

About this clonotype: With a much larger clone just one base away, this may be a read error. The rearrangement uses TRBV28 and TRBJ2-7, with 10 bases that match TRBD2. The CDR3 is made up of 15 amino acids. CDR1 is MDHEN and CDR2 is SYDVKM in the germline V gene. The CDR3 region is CASSPWGLASYGQYF. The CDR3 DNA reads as TGTGCCAGCAGCCCCTGGGGACTAGCGAGTTACGGGCAGTACTTC.

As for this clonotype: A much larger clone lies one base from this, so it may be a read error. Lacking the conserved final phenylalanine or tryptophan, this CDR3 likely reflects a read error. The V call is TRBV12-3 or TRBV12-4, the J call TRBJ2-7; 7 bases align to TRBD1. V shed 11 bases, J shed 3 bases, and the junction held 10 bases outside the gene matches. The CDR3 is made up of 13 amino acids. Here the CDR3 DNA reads TGTGCCTCAGATCCACAGGGGCTCTACGAGCAGTACCTC. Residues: CASDPQGLYEQYL.

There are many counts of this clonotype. CDR3 protein: CASSYRLAASTDTQYF. Written as DNA, the CDR3 is TGTGCCAGCAGCTACCGACTAGCGGCTAGCACAGATACGCAGTATTTT. V gene TRBV7-8 combines with J gene TRBJ2-3; TRBD2 matches 9 bases. This CDR3 contains 16 residues. Trimming took 4 bases from V and 0 from J; bases not matched to a gene: 5. The germline V gene has CDR1 SGHVS and CDR2 FQNEAQ.

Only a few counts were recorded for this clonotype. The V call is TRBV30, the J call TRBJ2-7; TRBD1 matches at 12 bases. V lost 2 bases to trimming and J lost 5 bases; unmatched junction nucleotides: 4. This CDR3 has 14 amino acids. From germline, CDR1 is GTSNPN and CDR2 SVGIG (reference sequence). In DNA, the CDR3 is TGTGCCTGGAGTACCGGGACAGGGGGCCACGAGCAGTACTTC. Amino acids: CAWSTGTGGHEQYF.

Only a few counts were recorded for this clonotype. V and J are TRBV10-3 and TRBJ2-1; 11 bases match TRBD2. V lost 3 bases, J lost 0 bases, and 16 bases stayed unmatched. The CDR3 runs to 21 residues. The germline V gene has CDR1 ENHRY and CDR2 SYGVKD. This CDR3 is CAISDQPGTSGVISSYNEQFF. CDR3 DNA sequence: TGTGCCATCAGTGACCAACCCGGGACTAGCGGTGTAATAAGCTCCTACAATGAGCAGTTCTTC.

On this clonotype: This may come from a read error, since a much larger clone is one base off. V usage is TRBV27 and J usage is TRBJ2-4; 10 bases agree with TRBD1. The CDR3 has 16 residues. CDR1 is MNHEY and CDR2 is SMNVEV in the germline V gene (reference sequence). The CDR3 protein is CANSSTGGRAKNIQYF. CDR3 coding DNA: TGTGCCAACAGTTCGACAGGGGGCCGAGCCAAAAACATTCAGTACTTC.

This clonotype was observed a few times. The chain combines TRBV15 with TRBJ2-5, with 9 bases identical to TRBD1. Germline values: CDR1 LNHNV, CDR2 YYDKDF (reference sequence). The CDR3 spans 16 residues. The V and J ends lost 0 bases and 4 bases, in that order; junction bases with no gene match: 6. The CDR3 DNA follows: TGTGCCACCAGCAGAGATCCCGCGACAGGGGGAGAGACCCAGTACTTC. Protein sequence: CATSRDPATGGETQYF.

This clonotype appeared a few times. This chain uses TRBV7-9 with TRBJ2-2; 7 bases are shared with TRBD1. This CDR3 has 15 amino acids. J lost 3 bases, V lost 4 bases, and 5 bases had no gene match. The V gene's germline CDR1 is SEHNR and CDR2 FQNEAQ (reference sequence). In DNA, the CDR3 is TGTGCCAGCAGCTCGGACAGGCTGTACACCGGGGAGCTGTTTTTT. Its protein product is CASSSDRLYTGELFF.

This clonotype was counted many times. CDR3 sequence reads: CSARPALTQETQYF. The CDR3 DNA is TGCAGTGCTAGACCGGCGTTGACCCAAGAGACCCAGTACTTC. The J gene is TRBJ2-5, the V gene TRBV20-1; D is unclear. The CDR3 covers 14 residues. Deletions cut 2 bases from V and 1 base from J, with 11 bases between. CDR1 is DFQATT and CDR2 is SNEGSKA in the germline V gene (reference sequence).

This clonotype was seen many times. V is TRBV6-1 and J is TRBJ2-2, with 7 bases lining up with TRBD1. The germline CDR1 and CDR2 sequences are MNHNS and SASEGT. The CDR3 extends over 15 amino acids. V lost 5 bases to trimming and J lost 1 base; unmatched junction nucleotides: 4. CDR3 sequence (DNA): TGTGCCAGCAGTCCCAGGGGGAGGAACACCGGGGAGCTGTTTTTT. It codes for CASSPRGRNTGELFF.

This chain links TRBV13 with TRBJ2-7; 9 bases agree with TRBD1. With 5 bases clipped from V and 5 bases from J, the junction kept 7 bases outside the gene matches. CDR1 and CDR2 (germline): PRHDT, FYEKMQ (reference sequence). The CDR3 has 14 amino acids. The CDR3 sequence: CASSPDRGQHEQYF. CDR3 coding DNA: TGTGCCAGCAGCCCGGACAGGGGACAACACGAGCAGTACTTC.

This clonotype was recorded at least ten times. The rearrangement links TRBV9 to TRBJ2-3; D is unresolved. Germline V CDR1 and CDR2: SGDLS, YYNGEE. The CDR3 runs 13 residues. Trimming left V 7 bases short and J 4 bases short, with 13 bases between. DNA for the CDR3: TGTGCCAGCGCGTCTGAGTCCGCAGATACGCAGTATTTT. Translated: CASASESADTQYF.

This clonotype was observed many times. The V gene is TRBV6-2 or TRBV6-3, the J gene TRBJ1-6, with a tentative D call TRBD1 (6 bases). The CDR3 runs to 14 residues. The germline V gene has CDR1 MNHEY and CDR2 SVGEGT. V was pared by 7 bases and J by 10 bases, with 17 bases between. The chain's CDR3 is CASNSDRSGSPLHF. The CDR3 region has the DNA TGTGCCAGCAACTCGGACAGATCCGGGTCACCCCTCCACTTT.

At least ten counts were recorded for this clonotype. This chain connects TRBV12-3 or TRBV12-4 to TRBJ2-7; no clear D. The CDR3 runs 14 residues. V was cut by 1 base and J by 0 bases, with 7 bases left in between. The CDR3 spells CASSLGPSSYEQYF. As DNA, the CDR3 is TGTGCCAGCAGTTTAGGACCTAGCTCCTACGAGCAGTACTTC.

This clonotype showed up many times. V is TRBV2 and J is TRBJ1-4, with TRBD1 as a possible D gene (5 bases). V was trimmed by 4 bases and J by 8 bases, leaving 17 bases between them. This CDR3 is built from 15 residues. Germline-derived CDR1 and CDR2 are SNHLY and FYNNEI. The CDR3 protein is CASSAQGQKGEKLFF. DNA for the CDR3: TGTGCCAGCAGTGCTCAAGGACAAAAAGGAGAAAAACTGTTTTTT.

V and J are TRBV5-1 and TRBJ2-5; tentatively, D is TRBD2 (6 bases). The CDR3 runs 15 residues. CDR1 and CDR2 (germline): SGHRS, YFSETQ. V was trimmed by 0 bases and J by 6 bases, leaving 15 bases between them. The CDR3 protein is CASSLADSGSQTQYF. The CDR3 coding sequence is TGCGCCAGCAGCTTGGCCGACAGCGGGTCGCAGACCCAGTACTTC.

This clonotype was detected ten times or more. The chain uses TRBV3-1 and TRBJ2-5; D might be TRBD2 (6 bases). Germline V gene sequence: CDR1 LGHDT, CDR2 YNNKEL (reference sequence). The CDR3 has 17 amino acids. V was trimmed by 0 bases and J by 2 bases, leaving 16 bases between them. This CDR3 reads CASSQDAPGVGQETQYF. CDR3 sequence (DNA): TGTGCCAGCAGCCAAGATGCGCCGGGAGTGGGGCAAGAGACCCAGTACTTC.

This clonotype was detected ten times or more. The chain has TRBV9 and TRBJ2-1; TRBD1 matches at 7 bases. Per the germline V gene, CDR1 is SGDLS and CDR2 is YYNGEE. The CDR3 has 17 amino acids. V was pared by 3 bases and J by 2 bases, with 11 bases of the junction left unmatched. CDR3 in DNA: TGTGCCAGCAGCGAGGGACCGGGACAGCTAGCCTACAATGAGCAGTTCTTC. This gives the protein CASSEGPGQLAYNEQFF.

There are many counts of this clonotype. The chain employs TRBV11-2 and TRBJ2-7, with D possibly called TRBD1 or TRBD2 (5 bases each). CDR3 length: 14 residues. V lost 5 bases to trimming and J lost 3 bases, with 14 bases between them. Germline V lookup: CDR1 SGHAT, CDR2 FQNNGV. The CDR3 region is CASSLVGTGYEQYF. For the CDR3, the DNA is TGTGCCAGCAGCCTCGTGGGGACCGGCTACGAGCAGTACTTC.

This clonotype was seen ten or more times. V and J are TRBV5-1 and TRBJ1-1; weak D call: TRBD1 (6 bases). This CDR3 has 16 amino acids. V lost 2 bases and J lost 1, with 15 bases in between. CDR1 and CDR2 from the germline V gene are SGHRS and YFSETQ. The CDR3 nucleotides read TGCGCCAGCAGCTTCGGGACACGCACGCAGAACACTGAAGCTTTCTTT. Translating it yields CASSFGTRTQNTEAFF.

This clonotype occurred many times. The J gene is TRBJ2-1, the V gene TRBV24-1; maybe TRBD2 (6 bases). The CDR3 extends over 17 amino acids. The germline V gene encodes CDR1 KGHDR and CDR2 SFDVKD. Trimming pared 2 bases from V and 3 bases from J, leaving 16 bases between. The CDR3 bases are TGTGCCACCAGTGATTCGCTCCGGGGGATCGACTACAATGAGCAGTTCTTC. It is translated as CATSDSLRGIDYNEQFF.

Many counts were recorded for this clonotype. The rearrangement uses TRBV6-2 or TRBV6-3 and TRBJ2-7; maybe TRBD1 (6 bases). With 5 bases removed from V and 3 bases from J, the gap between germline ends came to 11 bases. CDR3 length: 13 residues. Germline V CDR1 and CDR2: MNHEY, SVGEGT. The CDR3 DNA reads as TGTGCCAGCAGTGTGTACAGGGACTACGAGCAGTACTTC. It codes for CASSVYRDYEQYF.

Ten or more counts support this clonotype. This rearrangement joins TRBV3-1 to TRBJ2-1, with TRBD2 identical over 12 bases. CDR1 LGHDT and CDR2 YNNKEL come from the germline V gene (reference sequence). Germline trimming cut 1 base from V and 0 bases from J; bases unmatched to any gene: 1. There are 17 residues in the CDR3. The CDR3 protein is CASSQVGLAGSYNEQFF. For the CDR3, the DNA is TGTGCCAGCAGCCAAGTGGGACTAGCGGGCTCCTACAATGAGCAGTTCTTC.

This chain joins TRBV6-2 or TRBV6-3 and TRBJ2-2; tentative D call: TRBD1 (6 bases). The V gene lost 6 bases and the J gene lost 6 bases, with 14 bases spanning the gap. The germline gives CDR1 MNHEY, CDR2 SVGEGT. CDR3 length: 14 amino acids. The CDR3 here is CASRITQGAGELFF. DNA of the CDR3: TGTGCCAGCAGGATTACACAGGGAGCCGGGGAGCTGTTTTTT.